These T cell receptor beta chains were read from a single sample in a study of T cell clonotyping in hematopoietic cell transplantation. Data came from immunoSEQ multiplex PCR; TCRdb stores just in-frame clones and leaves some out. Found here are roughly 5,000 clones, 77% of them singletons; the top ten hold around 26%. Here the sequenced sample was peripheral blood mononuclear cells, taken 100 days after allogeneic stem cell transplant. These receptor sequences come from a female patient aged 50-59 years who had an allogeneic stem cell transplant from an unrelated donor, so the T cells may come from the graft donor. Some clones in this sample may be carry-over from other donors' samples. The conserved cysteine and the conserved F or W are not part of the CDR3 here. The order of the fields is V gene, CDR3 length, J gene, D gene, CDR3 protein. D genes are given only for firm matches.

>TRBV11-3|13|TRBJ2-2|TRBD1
ASSPPGQGAGELF
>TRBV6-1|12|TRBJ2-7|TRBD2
ASFRTSGGYEQY
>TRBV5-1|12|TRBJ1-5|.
ASSLGGGDQPQH
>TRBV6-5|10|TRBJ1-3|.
ASRSGGNTIY
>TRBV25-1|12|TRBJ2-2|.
ASSEYEGPGELF
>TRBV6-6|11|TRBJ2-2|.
ASSYLGTGELF
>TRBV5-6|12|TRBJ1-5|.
ASSGQNSNQPQH
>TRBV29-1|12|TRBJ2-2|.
SAGSGRGAGELF
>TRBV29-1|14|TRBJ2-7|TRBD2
SVEGHPGGLDYEQY
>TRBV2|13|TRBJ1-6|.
ASSALTVFNSPLH
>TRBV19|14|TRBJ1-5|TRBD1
ASRSWDRGSNQPQH
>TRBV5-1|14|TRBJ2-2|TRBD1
ASSLQGAGITGELF
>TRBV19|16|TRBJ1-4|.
ASTATGTIYGSTEKLF
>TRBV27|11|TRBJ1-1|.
ASSFNRFTEAF
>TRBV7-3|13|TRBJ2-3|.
ASSLRGGATDTQY
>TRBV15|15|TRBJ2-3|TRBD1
ATSRDPPGQGVDTQY
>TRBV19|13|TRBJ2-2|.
ASSAQARGSGELF
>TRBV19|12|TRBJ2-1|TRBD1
ASSETGGPNEQF
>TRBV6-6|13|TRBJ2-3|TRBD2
ASSIGTSGGDTQY
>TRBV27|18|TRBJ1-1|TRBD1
ASSPWTTGRPSEDNTEAF
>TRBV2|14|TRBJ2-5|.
ASSGDGTLTVETQY
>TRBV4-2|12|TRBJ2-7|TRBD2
ASSQRSGAYEQY
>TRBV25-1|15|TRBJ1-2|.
ASSGARLSQGLHGYT
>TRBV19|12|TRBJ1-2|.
ASSISGDIFGYT
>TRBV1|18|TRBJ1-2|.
TSNVGIKRGPIALNYGYT
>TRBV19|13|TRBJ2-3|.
ASSIRPNPTDTQY
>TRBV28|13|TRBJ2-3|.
ASSFQTARRDTQY
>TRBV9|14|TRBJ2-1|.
ASSDVTTMENNEQF
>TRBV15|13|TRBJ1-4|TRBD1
ATSTHRQGSEKLF
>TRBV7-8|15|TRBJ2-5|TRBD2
ASSRRGSGGAGETQY
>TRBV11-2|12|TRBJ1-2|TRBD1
ASSWGQGVEGYT
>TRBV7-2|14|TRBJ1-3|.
ASSLDPPGSGNTIY
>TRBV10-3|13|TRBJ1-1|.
AISESGITTPEAF
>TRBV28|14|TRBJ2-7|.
ASSHTRGNPSYEQY
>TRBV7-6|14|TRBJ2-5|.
ASSLGGGGHSETQY
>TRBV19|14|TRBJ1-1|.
ASSIDQEGMNTEAF
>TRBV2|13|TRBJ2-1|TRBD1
ASSPGTGPYNEQF
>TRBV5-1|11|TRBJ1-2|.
ASSVQGQYGYT
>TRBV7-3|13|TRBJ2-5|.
ASSLYNRAGETQY
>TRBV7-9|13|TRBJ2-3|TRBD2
ASSKTSRSTDTQY
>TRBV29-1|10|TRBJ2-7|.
SGGDTSYEQY
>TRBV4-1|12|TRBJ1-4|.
ASSQEGSYEKLF
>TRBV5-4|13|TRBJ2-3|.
ASSPRDSALGTQY
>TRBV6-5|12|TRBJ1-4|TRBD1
ASRTGTGNEKLF
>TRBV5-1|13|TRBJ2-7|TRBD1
ASSSGQGNLYEQY
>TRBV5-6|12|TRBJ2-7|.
ASSLGGDFYEQY
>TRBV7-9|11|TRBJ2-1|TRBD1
AGGQGVYNEQF
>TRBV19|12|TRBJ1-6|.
ASSITIRDSPLH
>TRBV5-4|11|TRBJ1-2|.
ASSLEEGYGYT
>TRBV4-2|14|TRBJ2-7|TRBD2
ASSPMYLAGGLAGH
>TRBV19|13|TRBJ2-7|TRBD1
ASSIGAGGPFEQY